This T cell receptor beta chain appears in the sequencing data of a study of blood T cell repertoires in COVID-19. Study background: Samples of COVID-19 (acute and convalescent) were obtained from the United States, Italy and Spain.

The assay was immunoSEQ multiplex PCR, and TCRdb's table has in-frame clones only and misses some. The table includes 150,000 to 200,000 clones, about four fifths detected once. Per germline, CDR1 SNHLY and CDR2 FYNNEI. The V gene end was trimmed by 4 bases and the J gene end by 4 bases; junction bases not matched to a gene: 0. The CDR3 contains 13 residues. V usage is TRBV2 and J usage is TRBJ2-5; 10 nucleotides agree with TRBD2. The sequencing sample was made of peripheral blood. The clonotype comes from a human donor with acute or convalescent COVID-19. The donor label of this sample is uncertain. CDR3 nucleotides: TGTGCCAGCAGTGGACTAGCGGGAGAGACCCAGTACTTC. It specifies CASSGLAGETQYF.